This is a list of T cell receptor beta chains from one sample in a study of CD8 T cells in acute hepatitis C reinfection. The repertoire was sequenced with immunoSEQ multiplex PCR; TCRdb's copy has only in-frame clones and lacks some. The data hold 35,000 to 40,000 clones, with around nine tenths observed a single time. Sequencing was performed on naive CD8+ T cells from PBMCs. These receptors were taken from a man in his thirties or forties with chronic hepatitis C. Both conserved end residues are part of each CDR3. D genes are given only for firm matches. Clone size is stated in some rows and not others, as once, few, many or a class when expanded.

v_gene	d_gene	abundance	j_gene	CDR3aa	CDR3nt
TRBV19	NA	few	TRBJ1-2	CASRTMGPPHYGYTF	TGTGCCAGTAGAACGATGGGACCGCCGCACTATGGCTACACCTTC
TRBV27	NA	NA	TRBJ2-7	CASSPLQGSNYEQYF	TGTGCCAGCAGTCCCCTACAGGGTTCGAATTACGAGCAGTACTTC
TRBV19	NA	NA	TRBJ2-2	CASSMAGELFF	TGTGCCAGTAGTATGGCCGGGGAGCTGTTTTTT
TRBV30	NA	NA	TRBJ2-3	CAWRGDGTDTQYF	TGTGCCTGGAGAGGGGACGGCACAGATACGCAGTATTTT
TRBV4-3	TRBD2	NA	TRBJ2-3	CASSQEGASSGGKNTQYF	TGCGCCAGCAGCCAAGAAGGTGCAAGTAGCGGGGGGAAGAATACGCAGTATTTT
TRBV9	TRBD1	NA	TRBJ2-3	CASSGGQFTDTQYF	TGTGCCAGCAGCGGGGGACAGTTCACAGATACGCAGTATTTT
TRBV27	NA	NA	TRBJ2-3	CASSLYGGAEIRSKFDTQYF	TGTGCCAGCAGTTTATACGGGGGCGCGGAGATACGCAGTAAATTCGATACGCAGTATTTT
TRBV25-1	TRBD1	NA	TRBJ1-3	CASSGQGATELSGNTIYF	TGTGCCAGCAGCGGACAGGGGGCGACGGAACTCTCTGGAAACACCATATATTTT
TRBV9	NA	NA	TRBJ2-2	CASSVGTGELFF	TGTGCCAGCAGCGTGGGAACCGGGGAGCTGTTTTTT
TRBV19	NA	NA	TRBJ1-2	CASSITGDGYGYTF	TGTGCCAGTAGTATTACCGGGGACGGCTATGGCTACACCTTC
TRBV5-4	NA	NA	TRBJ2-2	CASSFSENTGELFF	TGTGCCAGCAGCTTTTCGGAGAACACCGGGGAGCTGTTTTTT
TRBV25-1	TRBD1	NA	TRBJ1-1	CASRDRGTEAFF	TGTGCCAGCAGAGACAGGGGCACTGAAGCTTTCTTT
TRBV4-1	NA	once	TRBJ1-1	CASSHYTTENTEAFF	TGCGCCAGCAGCCATTATACGACGGAAAACACTGAAGCTTTCTTT